These 3 T cell receptor beta chains were all obtained from the same sample, sequenced in a study of T-cell reconstitution after alpha-beta-depleted transplantation in children. Unique molecular identifiers were used in preparing the TCRbeta library. TCRdb re-derived calls from the PCR reads in MiXCR, one entry per CDR3 protein. The sample records around 240,000 distinct CDR3 sequences, 9% to 10% being singletons. Sequenced material: PBMCs from the stem cell graft donor, taken from the stem cell graft. The receptors here all came from a human donor who donated a stem cell graft to a child with SCID.

This clonotype was seen repeatedly, ten times or more. This chain uses TRBV25-1 with TRBJ1-3; D is unclear. The ends were cut back, 4 bases at V and 0 bases at J, with 10 bases in the middle. The CDR3 runs 15 residues. Germline CDR1 is MGHDK and CDR2 is SYGVNS. CDR3: CASSGGGSSGNTIYF. The CDR3, as DNA: TGTGCCAGCAGTGGGGGAGGGAGCTCTGGAAACACCATATATTTT.

The V and J genes are TRBV5-5 and TRBJ1-2; 8 bases are shared with TRBD1. The CDR3 is made up of 16 amino acids. The V gene end was trimmed by 0 bases and the J gene end by 2 bases; junction bases not matched to a gene: 6. Germline V gene data show CDR1 as SGHKS and CDR2 as YYEKEE (reference sequence). The CDR3 region is CASSLGTGRGNYGYTF. CDR3 sequence (DNA): TGTGCCAGCAGCTTGGGGACAGGGAGAGGGAACTATGGCTACACCTTC.

The J gene is TRBJ1-1, the V gene TRBV3-1, with TRBD1 matching over 9 bases. CDR3 size: 18 residues. J was trimmed by 1 base and V by 11 bases; bases with no gene match: 20. Looked up from germline, CDR1 is LGHDT and CDR2 is YNNKEL (reference sequence). The CDR3 nucleotides are TGTGCCTCCAGCAAAAACCCACTCTGGACAGGGGCGAACACTGAAGCTTTCTTT. This encodes CASSKNPLWTGANTEAFF.